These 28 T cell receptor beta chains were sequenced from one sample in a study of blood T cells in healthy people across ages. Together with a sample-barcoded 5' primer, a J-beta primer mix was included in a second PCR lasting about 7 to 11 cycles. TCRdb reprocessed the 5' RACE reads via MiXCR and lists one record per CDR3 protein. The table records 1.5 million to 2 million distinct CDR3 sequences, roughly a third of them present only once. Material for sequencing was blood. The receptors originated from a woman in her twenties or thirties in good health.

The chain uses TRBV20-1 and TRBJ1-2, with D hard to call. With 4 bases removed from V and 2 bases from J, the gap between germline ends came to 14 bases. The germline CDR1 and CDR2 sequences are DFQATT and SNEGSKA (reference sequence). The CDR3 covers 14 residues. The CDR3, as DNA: TGCAGTGCTAAACACCCGAACTTCAACTATGGCTACACCTTC. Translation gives CSAKHPNFNYGYTF.

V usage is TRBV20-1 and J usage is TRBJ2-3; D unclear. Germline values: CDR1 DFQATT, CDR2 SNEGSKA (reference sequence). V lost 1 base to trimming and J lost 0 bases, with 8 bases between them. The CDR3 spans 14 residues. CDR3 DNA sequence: TGCAGTGCTAGAGGCCGGCTTAGCACAGATACGCAGTATTTT. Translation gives CSARGRLSTDTQYF.

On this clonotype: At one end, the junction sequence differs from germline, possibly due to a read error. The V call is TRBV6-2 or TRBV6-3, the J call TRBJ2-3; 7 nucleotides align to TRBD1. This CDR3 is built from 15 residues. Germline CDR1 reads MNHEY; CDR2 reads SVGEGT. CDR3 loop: CASSFGDSSTDTRYF. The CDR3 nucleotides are TGTGCCAGCAGTTTTGGGGACAGTAGCACAGATACGCGGTATTTT.

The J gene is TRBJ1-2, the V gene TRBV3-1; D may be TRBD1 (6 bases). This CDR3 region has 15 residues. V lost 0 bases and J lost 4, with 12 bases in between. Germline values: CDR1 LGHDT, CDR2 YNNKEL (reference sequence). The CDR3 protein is CASSQEGQTAYGYTF. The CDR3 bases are TGTGCCAGCAGCCAAGAGGGACAAACGGCCTATGGCTACACCTTC.

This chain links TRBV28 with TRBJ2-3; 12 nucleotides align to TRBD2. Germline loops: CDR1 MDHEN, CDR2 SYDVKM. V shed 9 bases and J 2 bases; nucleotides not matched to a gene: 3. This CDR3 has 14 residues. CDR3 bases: TGTGCCAGTGGACTAGCGGGAACCACAGATACGCAGTATTTT. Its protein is CASGLAGTTDTQYF.

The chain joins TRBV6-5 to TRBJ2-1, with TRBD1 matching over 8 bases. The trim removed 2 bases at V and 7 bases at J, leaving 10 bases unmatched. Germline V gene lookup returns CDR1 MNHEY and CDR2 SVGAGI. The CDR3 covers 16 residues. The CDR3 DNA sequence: TGTGCCAGCAGTTACGCCAGGACAGGGCGGCCAAATGAGCAGTTCTTC. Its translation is CASSYARTGRPNEQFF.

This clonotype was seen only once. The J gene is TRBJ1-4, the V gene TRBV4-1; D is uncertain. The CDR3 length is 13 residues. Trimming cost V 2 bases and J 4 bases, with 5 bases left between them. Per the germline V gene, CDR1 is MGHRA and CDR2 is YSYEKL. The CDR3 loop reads CASSQYFNEKLFF. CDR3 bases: TGCGCCAGCAGCCAATACTTTAATGAAAAACTGTTTTTT.

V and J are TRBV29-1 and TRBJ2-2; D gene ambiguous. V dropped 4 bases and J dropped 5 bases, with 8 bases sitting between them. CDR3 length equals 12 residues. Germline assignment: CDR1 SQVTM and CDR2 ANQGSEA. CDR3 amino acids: CSVALLTGELFF. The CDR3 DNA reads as TGCAGCGTTGCGCTCTTAACCGGGGAGCTGTTTTTT.

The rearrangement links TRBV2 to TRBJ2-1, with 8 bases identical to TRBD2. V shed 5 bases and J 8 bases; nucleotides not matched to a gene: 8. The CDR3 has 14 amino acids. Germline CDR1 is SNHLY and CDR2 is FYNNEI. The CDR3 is CASSLSSGPDEQFF. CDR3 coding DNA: TGTGCCAGCAGTCTATCTAGCGGGCCGGATGAGCAGTTCTTC.

CDR3 sequence (DNA): TGTGCCAGCAGCTTGGCCAACCCATACGAGCAGTACTTC. Its translation is CASSLANPYEQYF. The chain carries TRBV5-6 and TRBJ2-5; D gene ambiguous. The DNA end is more similar to TRBJ2-7, so the J call may be wrong. The length of the CDR3 is 13 residues. Germline assignment: CDR1 SGHDT and CDR2 YYEEEE.

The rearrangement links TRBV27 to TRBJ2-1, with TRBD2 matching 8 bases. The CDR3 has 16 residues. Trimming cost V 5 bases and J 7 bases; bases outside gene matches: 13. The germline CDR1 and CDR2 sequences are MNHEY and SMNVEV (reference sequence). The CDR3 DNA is TGTGCCAGCAGTCCACCGGGACTAGTCTCGAAGAATGAGCAGTTCTTC. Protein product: CASSPPGLVSKNEQFF.

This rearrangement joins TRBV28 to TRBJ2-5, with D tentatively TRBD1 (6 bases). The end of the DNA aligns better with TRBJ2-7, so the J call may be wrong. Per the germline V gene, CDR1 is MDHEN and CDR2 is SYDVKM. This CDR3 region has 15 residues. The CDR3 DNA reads TGTGCCAGCAGTTTATCACGGACAGATAGGAGCGAGCAGTACTTC. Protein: CASSLSRTDRSEQYF.

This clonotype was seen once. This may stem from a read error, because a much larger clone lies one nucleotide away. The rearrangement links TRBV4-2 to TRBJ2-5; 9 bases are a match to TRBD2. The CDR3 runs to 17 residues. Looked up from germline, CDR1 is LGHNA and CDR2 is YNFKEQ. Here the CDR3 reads CACSQPQAGGKQETQYF. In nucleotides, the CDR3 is TGTGCCTGCAGTCAACCACAAGCGGGGGGTAAACAAGAGACCCAGTACTTC.

The CDR3 region is CSALKTGGGGTDTQYF. In nucleotides, the CDR3 is TGCAGTGCTCTTAAAACAGGGGGCGGAGGGACAGATACGCAGTATTTT. This rearrangement joins TRBV20-1 to TRBJ2-3; 9 nucleotides match TRBD1. The CDR3 is 16 amino acids. Germline CDR1 reads DFQATT; CDR2 reads SNEGSKA (reference sequence). V lost 5 bases to trimming and J lost 3 bases; unmatched junction nucleotides: 12.

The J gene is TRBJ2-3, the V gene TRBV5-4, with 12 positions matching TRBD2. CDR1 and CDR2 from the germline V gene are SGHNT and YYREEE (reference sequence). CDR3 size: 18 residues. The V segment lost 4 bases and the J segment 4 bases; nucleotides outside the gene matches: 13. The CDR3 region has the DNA TGTGCCAGCAGCCCGGGACTAGCGGGCCGGGTAGGAGCAGATACGCAGTATTTT. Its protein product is CASSPGLAGRVGADTQYF.

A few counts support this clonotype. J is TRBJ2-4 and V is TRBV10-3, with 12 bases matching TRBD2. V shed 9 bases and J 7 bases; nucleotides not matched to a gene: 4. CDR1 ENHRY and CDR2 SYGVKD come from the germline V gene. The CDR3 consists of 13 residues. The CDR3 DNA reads TGTGCCATAGGACTAGCGGGGAGGAACATTCAGTACTTC. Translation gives CAIGLAGRNIQYF.

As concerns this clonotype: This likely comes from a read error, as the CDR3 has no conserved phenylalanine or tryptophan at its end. In DNA form, the CDR3 reads TGTGCCAGCAGTGAAGGCGGGCACCCACAGGAGGTCCTTTTACTTGAAGCTTTCTGT. Its translation: CASSEGGHPQEVLLLEAFC. The chain is built from TRBV2 and TRBJ1-1; perhaps TRBD1 as D (5 bases). V gave up 1 base and J gave up 7 bases, with 28 bases separating them. CDR1 and CDR2 (germline): SNHLY, FYNNEI. The CDR3 loop spans 19 amino acids.

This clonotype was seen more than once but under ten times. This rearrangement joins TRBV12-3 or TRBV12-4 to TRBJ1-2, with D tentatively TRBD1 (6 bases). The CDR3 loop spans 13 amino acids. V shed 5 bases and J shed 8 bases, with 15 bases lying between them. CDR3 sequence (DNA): TGTGCCAGCAGTAAGACAGGAGGGGCGGGCTACACCTTC. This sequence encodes CASSKTGGAGYTF.

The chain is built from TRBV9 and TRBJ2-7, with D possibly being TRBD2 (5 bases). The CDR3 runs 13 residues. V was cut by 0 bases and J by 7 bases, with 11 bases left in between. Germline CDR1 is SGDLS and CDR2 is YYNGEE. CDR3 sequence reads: CASSVGGFQEQYF. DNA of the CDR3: TGTGCCAGCAGCGTAGGAGGGTTTCAAGAGCAGTACTTC.

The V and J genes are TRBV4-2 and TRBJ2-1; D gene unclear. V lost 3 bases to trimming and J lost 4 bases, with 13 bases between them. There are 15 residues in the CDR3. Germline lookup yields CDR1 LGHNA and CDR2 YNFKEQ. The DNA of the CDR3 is TGTGCCAGCAGCCAGTACCTTCAGGCGTACAATGAGCAGTTCTTC. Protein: CASSQYLQAYNEQFF.

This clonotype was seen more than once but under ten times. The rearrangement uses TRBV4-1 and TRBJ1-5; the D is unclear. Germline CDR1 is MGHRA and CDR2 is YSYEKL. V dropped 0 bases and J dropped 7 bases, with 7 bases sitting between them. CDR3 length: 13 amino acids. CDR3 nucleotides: TGCGCCAGCAGCCAAGATGCAAGACAGCCCCAGCATTTT. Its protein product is CASSQDARQPQHF.

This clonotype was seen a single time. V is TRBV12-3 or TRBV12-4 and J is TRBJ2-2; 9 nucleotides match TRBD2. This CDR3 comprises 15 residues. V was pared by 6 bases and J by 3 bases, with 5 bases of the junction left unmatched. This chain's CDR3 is CASRPGTSYTGELFF. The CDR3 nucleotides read TGTGCCAGCAGACCCGGGACTAGCTACACCGGGGAGCTGTTTTTT.

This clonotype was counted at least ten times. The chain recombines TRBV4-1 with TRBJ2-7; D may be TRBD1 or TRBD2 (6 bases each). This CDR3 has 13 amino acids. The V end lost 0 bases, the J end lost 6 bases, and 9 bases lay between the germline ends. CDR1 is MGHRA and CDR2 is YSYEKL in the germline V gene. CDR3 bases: TGCGCCAGCAGCCAAGATGGGGGGCTCGAGCAGTACTTC. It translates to CASSQDGGLEQYF.

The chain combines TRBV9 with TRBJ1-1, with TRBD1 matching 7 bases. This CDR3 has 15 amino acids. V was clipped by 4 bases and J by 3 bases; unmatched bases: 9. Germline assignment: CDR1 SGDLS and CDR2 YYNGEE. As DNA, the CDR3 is TGTGCCAGCAGCCAAGAGGCAGGGGGATACACTGAAGCTTTCTTT. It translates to CASSQEAGGYTEAFF.

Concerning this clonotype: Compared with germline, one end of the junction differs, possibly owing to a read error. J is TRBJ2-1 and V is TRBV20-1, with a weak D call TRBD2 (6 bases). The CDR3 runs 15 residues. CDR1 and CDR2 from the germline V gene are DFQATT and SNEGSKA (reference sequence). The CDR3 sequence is CSARDRLAPYSEQFF. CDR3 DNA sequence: TGCAGTGCTAGAGATCGGCTAGCGCCTTACAGTGAGCAGTTCTTC.

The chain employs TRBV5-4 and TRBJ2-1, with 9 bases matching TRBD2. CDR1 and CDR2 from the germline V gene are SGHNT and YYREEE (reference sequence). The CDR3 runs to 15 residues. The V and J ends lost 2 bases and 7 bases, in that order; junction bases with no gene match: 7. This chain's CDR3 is CASSLAGGSWNEQFF. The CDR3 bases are TGTGCCAGCAGCTTAGCGGGAGGCTCCTGGAATGAGCAGTTCTTC.

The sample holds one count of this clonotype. The CDR3 DNA reads TGCGCCAGCAGCCAGGGGGACAGAAGTAGCAATCAGCCCCAGCATTTT. This translates into CASSQGDRSSNQPQHF. The V and J genes are TRBV4-1 and TRBJ1-5; 7 positions agree with TRBD1. Germline CDR1 MGHRA, CDR2 YSYEKL. V lost 3 bases and J lost 0; bases outside the gene matches: 5. The CDR3 totals 16 residues.

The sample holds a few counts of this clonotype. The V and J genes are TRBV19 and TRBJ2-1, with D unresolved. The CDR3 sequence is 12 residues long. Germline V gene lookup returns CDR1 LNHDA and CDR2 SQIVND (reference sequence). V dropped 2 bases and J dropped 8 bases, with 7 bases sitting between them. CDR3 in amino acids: CASSILQDEQFF. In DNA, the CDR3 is TGTGCCAGTAGTATATTGCAGGATGAGCAGTTCTTC.